Below are 12 T cell receptor beta chains sequenced from a single sample in a study of T cell responses to AZD1222 COVID-19 vaccine. Measured with immunoSEQ multiplex PCR; TCRdb has only the in-frame clones, and not every one. Here the sample spans about 100,000 clones, more than 70% being singletons. Sequenced material: peripheral blood, taken on day 0 of AZD1222 vaccination. The source of these receptors is an adult in good health.

In DNA, the CDR3 is TGTGCCAGCAGTTACTCGACGTCCCTCAGGGGGACTGAAGCTTTCTTT. The encoded protein is CASSYSTSLRGTEAFF. V usage is TRBV6-6 and J usage is TRBJ1-1, with TRBD1 matching 7 bases. The CDR3 runs 16 residues. In germline, CDR1 is MNHNY, CDR2 SVGAGI (reference sequence). V trimming: 0 bases; J trimming: 5 bases; junction bases outside the gene matches: 9.

V gene TRBV7-8 combines with J gene TRBJ1-2, with 9 bases aligning to TRBD1. Germline V gene lookup returns CDR1 SGHVS and CDR2 FQNEAQ. The CDR3 is made up of 12 amino acids. Trimming removed 3 bases from V and 8 bases from J; junction bases left unmatched: 1. The chain's CDR3 is CASSFGTGGYTF. The CDR3 coding sequence is TGTGCCAGCAGCTTCGGGACAGGGGGCTACACCTTC.

In its sample, this clone ranks as medium-sized. The chain couples TRBV13 to TRBJ1-3, with unresolved D. Trimming stripped 1 base from V and 4 bases from J, with 11 bases between. Germline assignment: CDR1 PRHDT and CDR2 FYEKMQ (reference sequence). The CDR3 length is 15 residues. DNA for the CDR3: TGTGCCAGCAGCTTAGCTGGGCGGAAAGGAAACACCATATATTTT. Its protein product is CASSLAGRKGNTIYF.

V usage is TRBV4-3 and J usage is TRBJ2-2; D unresolved. From germline, CDR1 is LGHNA and CDR2 YSLEER. V gave up 0 bases and J gave up 6 bases, with 14 bases separating them. This CDR3 spans 16 amino acids. This CDR3 is CASSQDGRPLSGELFF. The CDR3 DNA is TGCGCCAGCAGCCAAGACGGGCGCCCCCTGTCCGGGGAGCTGTTTTTT.

This clone was picked up one time. The chain recombines TRBV28 with TRBJ1-1, with a possible D match to TRBD1 (5 bases). This CDR3 is 14 amino acids long. CDR1 and CDR2 (germline): MDHEN, SYDVKM. Trimming stripped 6 bases from V and 2 bases from J, with 13 bases between. The CDR3 sequence is CASRSGGDNTEAFF. In DNA, the CDR3 is TGTGCCAGCAGGTCTGGGGGGGACAACACTGAAGCTTTCTTT.

The chain couples TRBV28 to TRBJ1-3; D not resolved. Trimming stripped 5 bases from V and 0 bases from J, with 8 bases between. Looked up from germline, CDR1 is MDHEN and CDR2 is SYDVKM. The CDR3 length is 14 residues. The CDR3 loop is CASSTPFSGNTIYF. As DNA, the CDR3 is TGTGCCAGCAGTACCCCCTTCTCTGGAAACACCATATATTTT.

The rearrangement joins TRBV20-1 to TRBJ1-2; D gene ambiguous. Trimming pared 8 bases from V and 3 bases from J, leaving 10 bases between. CDR1 and CDR2 (germline): DFQATT, SNEGSKA (reference sequence). The CDR3 spans 11 residues. The CDR3 DNA is TGCAGTCTTCGGGTTGACTATGGCTACACCTTC. It yields the protein CSLRVDYGYTF.

The chain combines TRBV30 with TRBJ1-5; D is possibly TRBD1 (5 bases). V was shortened by 0 bases and J by 0 bases, with 15 bases between the two germline ends. Germline-derived CDR1 and CDR2 are GTSNPN and SVGIG (reference sequence). The CDR3 loop spans 17 amino acids. This CDR3 is CAWSVFDSALSNQPQHF. The CDR3, as DNA: TGTGCCTGGAGTGTCTTCGACAGTGCCCTTAGCAATCAGCCCCAGCATTTT. The whole variable domain, remainder taken from reference TRBV30 and TRBJ1-5, is SQTIHQWPATLVQPVGSPLSLECTVEGTSNPNLYWYRQAAGRGLQLLFYSVGIGQISSEVPQNLSASRPQDRQFILSSKKLLLSDSGFYLCAWSVFDSALSNQPQHFGDGTRLSIL.

This clone has a single count. The rearrangement links TRBV7-2 to TRBJ2-6, with 9 positions matching TRBD1. The V segment lost 0 bases and the J segment 0 bases; nucleotides outside the gene matches: 9. CDR3 size: 20 residues. Germline V gene data show CDR1 as SGHTA and CDR2 as FQGNSA. CDR3 sequence (DNA): TGTGCCAGCAGCTTAGCCCCGGGACAGGGACCCCTCTCTGGGGCCAACGTCCTGACTTTC. Translating it yields CASSLAPGQGPLSGANVLTF.

The V call is TRBV19, the J call TRBJ1-5; TRBD1 agrees at 7 bases. CDR3 length equals 14 residues. The germline V gene encodes CDR1 LNHDA and CDR2 SQIVND (reference sequence). The V gene end was trimmed by 3 bases and the J gene end by 4 bases; junction bases not matched to a gene: 3. For the CDR3, the DNA is TGTGCCAGTAGTATGACAGGGACTAATCAGCCCCAGCATTTT. It translates to CASSMTGTNQPQHF.

V gene TRBV6-5 combines with J gene TRBJ2-5; D might be TRBD2 (6 bases). The V end lost 8 bases, the J end lost 9 bases, and 19 bases lay between the germline ends. The germline gives CDR1 MNHEY, CDR2 SVGAGI. This CDR3 has 13 amino acids. This CDR3 is CASALADRGSQYF. The CDR3 DNA follows: TGTGCCAGCGCCTTGGCGGACCGGGGGTCCCAGTACTTC.

This chain joins TRBV30 and TRBJ1-1, with D perhaps TRBD1 (6 bases). Trimming shortened V by 3 bases and J by 3 bases, and 17 bases separated the two germline ends. This CDR3 spans 15 amino acids. Germline V gene sequence: CDR1 GTSNPN, CDR2 SVGIG (reference sequence). Here the CDR3 DNA reads TGTGCCTGGAGGGAACAGGGTCGGTGGTACACTGAAGCTTTCTTT. As protein: CAWREQGRWYTEAFF. Supplemented by reference TRBV30 and TRBJ1-1, the full variable domain reads SQTIHQWPATLVQPVGSPLSLECTVEGTSNPNLYWYRQAAGRGLQLLFYSVGIGQISSEVPQNLSASRPQDRQFILSSKKLLLSDSGFYLCAWREQGRWYTEAFFGQGTRLTVV.